Listed here are 9 T cell receptor beta chains from one sample, sequenced in a study of T cells in Graves' hyperthyroidism and ophthalmopathy. The investigators amplified TCR beta CDR3 regions from RNA transcripts. Initially, a first-round RT-PCR of the TCR CDR3 employed the HTBI primer set. One entry per CDR3 protein results from TCRdb running MiXCR on the multiplex PCR reads. The table lists under 130,000 distinct CDR3 sequences, about 45% of them singletons. What was sequenced was blood. Receptors originate from a middle-aged man with Graves' hyperthyroidism.

This clonotype was detected once. The V and J genes are TRBV2 and TRBJ2-6; perhaps TRBD1 as D (6 bases). Deletions cut 7 bases from V and 14 bases from J, with 21 bases between. The CDR3 consists of 14 residues. Germline V gene sequence: CDR1 SNHLY, CDR2 FYNNEI. The CDR3 nucleotides are TGTGCCAGCACCGCCACCGGGACACAACCTCTCCTGACTTTC. Residues: CASTATGTQPLLTF.

Only one count was recorded for this clonotype. This chain uses TRBV7-2 with TRBJ1-2, with TRBD1 matching over 8 bases. After removal of 5 bases from V and 5 bases from J, the junction contained 7 bases not matched to a gene. The CDR3 is made up of 14 amino acids. Germline-derived CDR1 and CDR2 are SGHTA and FQGNSA. The CDR3 loop is CASSTRTGTYGYTF. DNA for the CDR3: TGTGCCAGCAGCACAAGGACAGGGACTTATGGCTACACCTTC.

This clonotype was counted between two and nine times. The chain links TRBV12-3 or TRBV12-4 to TRBJ2-5; 10 positions agree with TRBD2. The CDR3 is made up of 13 amino acids. Trimming cost V 4 bases and J 4 bases; bases outside gene matches: 0. CDR3 nucleotide sequence: TGTGCCAGCAGTTCTAGCGGGGGAGAGACCCAGTACTTC. Its protein is CASSSSGGETQYF.

This clonotype was picked up one time. Compared with germline, one end of the junction differs, possibly owing to a read error. The V and J genes are TRBV9 and TRBJ2-3; 10 bases map to TRBD2. Germline values: CDR1 SGDLS, CDR2 YYNGEE. This CDR3 has 14 amino acids. The CDR3: CASGRTSGTDTQCF. The CDR3 DNA reads TGTGCCAGCGGCCGGACTAGCGGCACAGATACGCAGTGTTTT.

The rearrangement joins TRBV15 to TRBJ2-3; 15 nucleotides align to TRBD2. Germline lookup yields CDR1 LNHNV and CDR2 YYDKDF (reference sequence). J lost 8 bases, V lost 0 bases, and 6 bases had no gene match. The CDR3 loop spans 17 amino acids. Here the CDR3 reads CATSRDGLAGGPATQYF. DNA for the CDR3: TGTGCCACCAGCAGAGATGGACTAGCGGGAGGGCCAGCTACGCAGTATTTT.

There are many counts of this clonotype. The chain recombines TRBV20-1 with TRBJ2-7; 12 nucleotides align to TRBD2. Germline assignment: CDR1 DFQATT and CDR2 SNEGSKA (reference sequence). V shed 5 bases and J 4 bases; nucleotides not matched to a gene: 6. The CDR3 length is 14 residues. CDR3 in amino acids: CSASTGTSGYEQYF. Written as DNA, the CDR3 is TGCAGTGCTTCAACCGGGACTAGCGGGTACGAGCAGTACTTC.

As to this clonotype: At one of its ends the junction is not consistent with the germline gene, which may arise from a read error. The chain uses TRBV2 and TRBJ2-3, with D maybe TRBD1 (6 bases). This CDR3 has 13 residues. Germline V lookup: CDR1 SNHLY, CDR2 FYNNEI. CDR3 DNA: TGTGCCAGCAGGACAGGCAGCACAGGTACGCAATATTTT. Amino acid sequence: CASRTGSTGTQYF.

With regard to this clonotype: A much larger clone differs by one base, so this may be a read error. This chain links TRBV2 with TRBJ1-2, with unresolved D. V shed 6 bases and J shed 8 bases, with 13 bases lying between them. From germline, CDR1 is SNHLY and CDR2 FYNNEI. The CDR3 has 12 amino acids. CDR3 sequence (DNA): TGTGCCAGCAGGCAAGGAGGGTTGGGCTACACCTTC. Its translation: CASRQGGLGYTF.

As regards this clonotype: The final CDR3 position lacks the conserved phenylalanine or tryptophan, pointing to a likely read error. V and J are TRBV24-1 and TRBJ2-2; no firm D call. Trimming shortened V by 4 bases and J by 8 bases, and 7 bases separated the two germline ends. This CDR3 has 12 amino acids. Germline CDR1 and CDR2: KGHDR and SFDVKD. This CDR3 is CATSDLDGELFL. DNA of the CDR3: TGTGCCACCAGTGACCTAGATGGGGAGCTGTTTCTT.